Included here is one T cell receptor beta chain sequence, with context. Its cognate antigen is unknown. The sample comes from a study of shared clonotypes between healthy human individuals. Healthy and HIV-negative, the adult donors had no recent acute infections or vaccinations. Germline loops: CDR1 SGHRS, CDR2 YFSETQ. V trimming: 3 bases; J trimming: 7 bases; junction bases outside the gene matches: 10. The CDR3 loop spans 14 amino acids. Profiled with immunoSEQ multiplex PCR; TCRdb holds only in-frame clones, not every one. There are approximately 2.3 million clones in the sample; 90% to 95% occur only once, and 0.39% lies in the top ten. Study-level results: Among donors, the sharing of clonotypes was expected to be influenced by sequencing depth. Non-shared clonotypes showed lower generation probabilities than clonotypes common to all four donors. Compared with memory subsets, naive subsets generally had larger estimated richness.

The sample consisted of naive CD4+ T cells from PBMCs. Regarding subset: CD45RA+ positively selected. This chain uses TRBV5-1 with TRBJ2-7; 7 bases are a match to TRBD1. The TCR was taken from a man between 18 and 35 years old in good health. Some clones in this sample may be carry-over from other donors' samples. CDR3 sequence reads: CASSSRTGGGEQYF. CDR3 DNA: TGCGCCAGCAGCTCCCGGACAGGTGGCGGTGAGCAGTACTTC.